The 21 T cell receptor beta chains listed next were all sequenced from one sample in a study of cytomegalovirus exposure and HLA in healthy donors. Use of 60 Vbeta and 13 Jbeta primers characterized the PCR. The table came from immunoSEQ multiplex PCR; TCRdb's copy has only in-frame clones and leaves some out. The sample lists approximately 100,000 clones, approximately 79% occurring once. Input material: PBMCs. Receptor source: a man in his forties or fifties in good health and CMV-seropositive.

The genes are TRBV7-2 and TRBJ2-4; D gene unclear. The CDR3 runs to 15 residues. V shed 4 bases and J shed 0 bases, with 10 bases lying between them. Germline values: CDR1 SGHTA, CDR2 FQGNSA. The CDR3 loop reads CASSYDSQAKNIQYF. The CDR3 DNA sequence: TGTGCCAGCAGCTATGATAGCCAAGCCAAAAACATTCAGTACTTC.

This clone has only a few counts. At one of its ends the junction is not consistent with the germline gene, which may arise from a read error. The V gene is TRBV7-9, the J gene TRBJ2-7, with D uncertain. CDR3 length: 12 amino acids. Germline-derived CDR1 and CDR2 are SEHNR and FQNEAQ (reference sequence). The CDR3 spells CSSSLWAYGQYF. The CDR3 bases are TGTTCCAGCAGCTTATGGGCATACGGGCAGTACTTC.

V usage is TRBV27 and J usage is TRBJ2-7, with 10 bases identical to TRBD2. Germline V lookup: CDR1 MNHEY, CDR2 SMNVEV (reference sequence). The CDR3 is 16 residues long. J lost 4 bases, V lost 5 bases, and 11 bases had no gene match. CDR3 loop: CASSPRGLAGVYEQYF. In nucleotides, the CDR3 is TGTGCCAGCAGTCCAAGGGGGCTAGCGGGAGTTTACGAGCAGTACTTC.

The chain joins TRBV7-8 to TRBJ1-1, with D possibly TRBD1 on 6 matching bases. Germline V gene data show CDR1 as SGHVS and CDR2 as FQNEAQ. CDR3 length: 15 amino acids. The germline V and J ends were trimmed by 1 base and 3 bases, with 12 bases remaining between them. The CDR3 nucleotides read TGTGCCAGCAGCTTAGGGGGCAGGGGTTACACTGAAGCTTTCTTT. Translated, it gives CASSLGGRGYTEAFF.

The chain uses TRBV5-1 and TRBJ1-4; D is unclear. Trimming removed 2 bases from V and 0 bases from J, with 20 bases in between. The CDR3 has 19 residues. Per germline, CDR1 SGHRS and CDR2 YFSETQ. This CDR3 reads CASSFGLGVLAATNEKLFF. In DNA, the CDR3 is TGCGCCAGCAGCTTCGGCCTTGGGGTACTAGCCGCAACTAATGAAAAACTGTTTTTT. The variable domain in full, with the rest retrieved from reference TRBV5-1 and TRBJ1-4, is KAGVTQTPRYLIKTRGQQVTLSCSPISGHRSVSWYQQTPGQGLQFLFEYFSETQRNKGNFPGRFSGRQFSNSRSEMNVSTLELGDSALYLCASSFGLGVLAATNEKLFFGSGTQLSVL.

This clone came up a few times. V and J are TRBV27 and TRBJ2-7; 8 bases map to TRBD1. The CDR3 length is 14 residues. The V gene end was trimmed by 2 bases and the J gene end by 4 bases; junction bases not matched to a gene: 4. Germline V CDR1 and CDR2: MNHEY, SMNVEV (reference sequence). This CDR3 is CASSLQDRVYEQYF. The CDR3 DNA follows: TGTGCCAGCAGTTTACAGGACAGGGTGTACGAGCAGTACTTC.

This sequence joins TRBV11-1 and TRBJ2-1; 10 bases map to TRBD2. J was trimmed by 6 bases and V by 5 bases; bases with no gene match: 4. Germline CDR1 and CDR2: SGHAT and FQDESV (reference sequence). This CDR3 contains 14 residues. The CDR3 region is CASSIWTSGNEQFF. For the CDR3, the DNA is TGTGCCAGCAGCATCTGGACTAGCGGCAATGAGCAGTTCTTC.

The genes are TRBV2 and TRBJ2-1; 12 nucleotides line up with TRBD2. With V trimmed by 6 bases and J by 8 bases, 8 bases remained unmatched. The germline CDR1 and CDR2 sequences are SNHLY and FYNNEI. The CDR3 covers 15 residues. Written as DNA, the CDR3 is TGTGCCAGCAGCCAGACTAGCGGGAGAGGCCATGAGCAGTTCTTC. Translation: CASSQTSGRGHEQFF.

In this sample, this clone turned up a few times. The rearrangement uses TRBV5-4 and TRBJ1-1, with TRBD1 matching 8 bases. CDR1 SGHNT and CDR2 YYREEE come from the germline V gene (reference sequence). V trimming: 4 bases; J trimming: 5 bases; junction bases outside the gene matches: 7. The CDR3 spans 14 residues. In nucleotides, the CDR3 is TGTGCCAGCAGCCCAGGGGGCGCGTCTACTGAAGCTTTCTTT. It is translated as CASSPGGASTEAFF.

The genes are TRBV19 and TRBJ1-2; 7 bases agree with TRBD1. Losses at the gene ends were 8 bases for V and 6 bases for J; bases not matched to a gene: 15. The CDR3 has 15 amino acids. The germline CDR1 and CDR2 sequences are LNHDA and SQIVND (reference sequence). In DNA form, the CDR3 reads TGTGCCAGTGGGGTTGAGGGACAGATCTCACATGGCTACACCTTC. Translation: CASGVEGQISHGYTF.

V is TRBV5-1 and J is TRBJ2-5, with a possible D match to TRBD2 (5 bases). Germline V lookup: CDR1 SGHRS, CDR2 YFSETQ. V was pared by 0 bases and J by 0 bases, with 12 bases between. The CDR3 contains 16 residues. The CDR3 sequence: CASSLGSGRYQETQYF. The CDR3 DNA is TGCGCCAGCAGCTTGGGGTCGGGAAGGTACCAAGAGACCCAGTACTTC. The full variable domain, completed using reference TRBV5-1 and TRBJ2-5, is KAGVTQTPRYLIKTRGQQVTLSCSPISGHRSVSWYQQTPGQGLQFLFEYFSETQRNKGNFPGRFSGRQFSNSRSEMNVSTLELGDSALYLCASSLGSGRYQETQYFGPGTRLLVL.

The rearrangement links TRBV28 to TRBJ1-2; no clear D gene. This CDR3 has 11 residues. Germline values: CDR1 MDHEN, CDR2 SYDVKM. V was pared by 4 bases and J by 10 bases, with 10 bases between. CDR3 coding DNA: TGTGCCAGCAGTTCTACCCGAGACTACACCTTC. This gives the protein CASSSTRDYTF.

The genes are TRBV5-5 and TRBJ1-1, with TRBD1 as a possible D gene (6 bases). The CDR3 extends over 16 amino acids. V gave up 4 bases and J gave up 1 base, with 17 bases separating them. Germline loops: CDR1 SGHKS, CDR2 YYEKEE (reference sequence). In DNA, the CDR3 is TGTGCCAGCAGCCCCGGGGCCCCGACAGGGAACACTGAAGCTTTCTTT. As protein: CASSPGAPTGNTEAFF.

V is TRBV10-3 and J is TRBJ2-7; D perhaps matches TRBD1 (6 bases). The V end lost 0 bases, the J end lost 2 bases, and 8 bases lay between the germline ends. Looked up from germline, CDR1 is ENHRY and CDR2 is SYGVKD. The CDR3 totals 14 residues. CDR3 bases: TGTGCCATCAGTGAGTCGTGGACAGCCTACGAGCAGTACTTC. Residues: CAISESWTAYEQYF.

The chain is built from TRBV19 and TRBJ2-3, with D possibly matching TRBD1 (5 bases). Trimming stripped 3 bases from V and 4 bases from J, with 17 bases between. The CDR3 is 16 residues long. Germline values: CDR1 LNHDA, CDR2 SQIVND (reference sequence). The CDR3 reads CASSMQGASAADTQYF. In DNA, the CDR3 is TGTGCCAGTAGTATGCAAGGGGCCAGCGCGGCAGATACGCAGTATTTT.

The V and J genes are TRBV7-3 and TRBJ2-5; TRBD1 matches 9 bases. The CDR3 extends over 12 amino acids. The V gene end was trimmed by 6 bases and the J gene end by 8 bases; junction bases not matched to a gene: 4. Germline V gene data show CDR1 as SGHTA and CDR2 as FQGTGA. The CDR3 reads CASSQGQGTQYF. The CDR3 DNA follows: TGTGCCAGCAGTCAGGGACAGGGAACCCAGTACTTC.

The V and J genes are TRBV15 and TRBJ2-1; 11 positions agree with TRBD2. The CDR3 has 17 residues. From germline, CDR1 is LNHNV and CDR2 YYDKDF (reference sequence). V lost 5 bases and J lost 1; bases outside the gene matches: 7. The CDR3 spells CATSEGTSGPSYNEQFF. The CDR3 DNA is TGTGCCACCAGCGAAGGGACTAGCGGTCCTTCCTACAATGAGCAGTTCTTC.

CDR3 sequence: CAWSEKGQNYEQYF. The CDR3 nucleotides read TGTGCCTGGAGTGAGAAGGGACAAAACTACGAGCAGTACTTC. This sequence joins TRBV30 and TRBJ2-7, with a possible D match to TRBD1 (6 bases). Trimming pared 1 base from V and 3 bases from J, leaving 13 bases between. Germline V lookup: CDR1 GTSNPN, CDR2 SVGIG (reference sequence). There are 14 residues in the CDR3.

The J gene is TRBJ2-6, the V gene TRBV29-1; 11 nucleotides agree with TRBD2. Trimming cost V 6 bases and J 3 bases; bases outside gene matches: 10. The CDR3 length is 17 residues. The germline CDR1 and CDR2 sequences are SQVTM and ANQGSEA. The CDR3 sequence: CSVDTSGSNFGANVLTF. DNA of the CDR3: TGCAGCGTAGACACTAGCGGGAGCAACTTTGGGGCCAACGTCCTGACTTTC.

About this clone: Additional DNA sequences in this sample encode the identical CDR3. The gene calls are TRBV5-1 and TRBJ2-5; 8 bases match TRBD1. Germline V CDR1 and CDR2: SGHRS, YFSETQ. This CDR3 region has 14 residues. J was trimmed by 1 base and V by 3 bases; bases with no gene match: 2. This CDR3 reads CASSSGQGQETQYF. CDR3 DNA sequence: TGCGCCAGCAGCTCCGGACAGGGCCAAGAGACCCAGTACTTC. The full variable domain, in which reference TRBV5-1 and TRBJ2-5 provide the parts outside the CDR3, is KAGVTQTPRYLIKTRGQQVTLSCSPISGHRSVSWYQQTPGQGLQFLFEYFSETQRNKGNFPGRFSGRQFSNSRSEMNVSTLELGDSALYLCASSSGQGQETQYFGPGTRLLVL.

As to this clone: One junction end does not reproduce the germline sequence, and a read error may be involved. The chain employs TRBV5-4 and TRBJ2-2; TRBD1 is a possible D gene (7 bases). CDR3 length: 16 amino acids. Germline V gives CDR1 SGHNT, CDR2 YYREEE (reference sequence). CDR3 nucleotides: TGTGCCAGCAACTTGGGCGGGACAGCGAACACCGGGGAGCTGTTTTTT. This sequence encodes CASNLGGTANTGELFF.